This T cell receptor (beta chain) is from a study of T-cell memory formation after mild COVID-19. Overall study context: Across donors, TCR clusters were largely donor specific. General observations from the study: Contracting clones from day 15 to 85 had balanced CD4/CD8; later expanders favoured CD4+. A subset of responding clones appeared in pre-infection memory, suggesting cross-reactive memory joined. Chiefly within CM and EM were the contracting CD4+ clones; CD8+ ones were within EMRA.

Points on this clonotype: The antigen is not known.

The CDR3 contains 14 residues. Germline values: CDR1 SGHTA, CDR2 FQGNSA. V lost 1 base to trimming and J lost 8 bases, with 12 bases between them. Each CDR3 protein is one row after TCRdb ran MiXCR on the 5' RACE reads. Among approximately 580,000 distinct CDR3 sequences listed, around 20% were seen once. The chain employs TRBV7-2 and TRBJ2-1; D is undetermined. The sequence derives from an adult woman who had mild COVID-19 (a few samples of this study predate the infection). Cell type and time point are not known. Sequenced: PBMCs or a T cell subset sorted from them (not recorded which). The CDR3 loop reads CASSLGHGPYEQFF. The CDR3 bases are TGTGCCAGCAGCTTAGGCCATGGACCCTATGAGCAGTTCTTC.